This T cell receptor (beta chain) was identified during a study of blood T cell repertoires in COVID-19. The repertoire was sequenced with immunoSEQ multiplex PCR; TCRdb's copy has only in-frame clones and lacks some. The sample yields 330,000 or so clones, 87% seen once. Germline lookup yields CDR1 MDHEN and CDR2 SYDVKM. The CDR3 has 11 residues. Source material: peripheral blood. This sequence originates from a man younger than 40 with COVID-19, enrolled during active disease. The chain links TRBV28 to TRBJ1-6, with D perhaps matching TRBD1 (6 bases). As DNA, the CDR3 is TGTAAGGACAGCCAAGATTCACCCCTCCACTTT. This translates into CKDSQDSPLHF.